Listed below are T cell receptor beta chains from one sample, sequenced in a study of shared clonotypes between healthy human individuals. The method was immunoSEQ multiplex PCR; TCRdb's version includes in-frame clones alone and lacks a portion of them. The sample carries roughly 1,000,000 clones, about four fifths recorded once. Material for sequencing was memory CD4+ T cells from PBMCs. The receptors here all came from a man between 18 and 35 years old in good health. Some clones in this sample may be carry-over from other donors' samples. The CDR3 runs from the conserved cysteine through the conserved F or W. D genes are given only for firm matches. Only part of the rows carry a size: once, few, many, or a class if the clone is expanded.

CDR3: CASSLGGLYGYTF
DNA: TGTGCCAGCAGCTTAGGAGGCCTCTATGGCTACACCTTC
D: -
size: -
J: TRBJ1-2
V: TRBV11-2

CDR3: CASTVERLSTEAFF
DNA: TGTGCCAGCACCGTAGAGAGGCTGAGCACTGAAGCTTTCTTT
D: -
size: -
J: TRBJ1-1
V: TRBV11-2

CDR3: CASGLASTETQYF
DNA: TGTGCTAGTGGTTTGGCCAGTACAGAGACCCAGTACTTC
D: -
size: -
J: TRBJ2-5
V: TRBV12-5

CDR3: CASSRTSSYEQYF
DNA: TGTGCCAGCAGCCGCACAAGCTCCTACGAGCAGTACTTC
D: -
size: -
J: TRBJ2-7
V: TRBV11-2

CDR3: CASSQEVGREPEAFF
DNA: TGTGCCAGCAGCCAAGAGGTTGGCAGGGAACCTGAAGCTTTCTTT
D: -
size: -
J: TRBJ1-1
V: TRBV4-2

CDR3: CASRRVQSSYEQYF
DNA: TGCGCCAGCCGACGGGTACAGAGCTCCTACGAGCAGTACTTC
D: -
size: -
J: TRBJ2-7
V: TRBV5-1

CDR3: CASSLVASGELFF
DNA: TGCGCCAGCAGCTTGGTGGCAAGCGGGGAGCTGTTTTTT
D: -
size: -
J: TRBJ2-2
V: TRBV5-1

CDR3: CASSAGDGEQFF
DNA: TGTGCCAGCAGCGCGGGTGACGGTGAGCAGTTCTTC
D: -
size: few
J: TRBJ2-1
V: TRBV11-3

CDR3: CAWGTGGTDTQYF
DNA: TGTGCCTGGGGCACGGGGGGCACAGATACGCAGTATTTT
D: -
size: -
J: TRBJ2-3
V: TRBV30

CDR3: CASSVGTARGYTF
DNA: TGTGCCAGCAGCGTTGGGACAGCCAGGGGCTACACCTTC
D: TRBD1
size: -
J: TRBJ1-2
V: TRBV2

CDR3: CASSAVGGTSGEQYF
DNA: TGTGCCAGCAGCGCGGTAGGCGGGACTAGCGGCGAGCAGTACTTC
D: TRBD2
size: -
J: TRBJ2-7
V: TRBV9

CDR3: CASERDTQETQYF
DNA: TGTGCCAGCGAAAGGGACACCCAAGAGACCCAGTACTTC
D: -
size: -
J: TRBJ2-5
V: TRBV2

CDR3: CASSSGTDSGNTIYF
DNA: TGCGCCAGCAGCTCCGGGACAGACTCTGGAAACACCATATATTTT
D: TRBD1
size: -
J: TRBJ1-3
V: TRBV5-1

CDR3: CASSQYQETQYF
DNA: TGTGCCAGCAGCCAGTACCAAGAGACCCAGTACTTC
D: -
size: -
J: TRBJ2-5
V: TRBV7-6

CDR3: CASSAGLALNEQFF
DNA: TGTGCCAGCAGCGCAGGGCTAGCGCTCAATGAGCAGTTCTTC
D: -
size: -
J: TRBJ2-1
V: TRBV9

CDR3: CASSQATPGRILVRPQHF
DNA: TGCGCCAGCAGCCAAGCAACCCCGGGACGGATCCTGGTCCGGCCCCAGCATTTT
D: -
size: -
J: TRBJ1-5
V: TRBV4-1

CDR3: CASSFGLTGDTQYF
DNA: TGTGCCAGCAGCTTCGGACTGACAGGGGATACGCAGTATTTT
D: TRBD1
size: -
J: TRBJ2-3
V: TRBV7-3

CDR3: CASSRPSFGYTF
DNA: TGTGCCAGCAGCCGCCCCTCTTTTGGCTACACCTTC
D: -
size: -
J: TRBJ1-2
V: TRBV28

CDR3: CASSLSTETQYF
DNA: TGTGCCAGCAGCTTGTCGACGGAGACCCAGTACTTC
D: -
size: -
J: TRBJ2-5
V: TRBV5-4

CDR3: CASSIAGVVTDTQYF
DNA: TGTGCCAGTAGTATAGCGGGAGTAGTGACAGATACGCAGTATTTT
D: -
size: -
J: TRBJ2-3
V: TRBV19

CDR3: CASSSPTGSGYTF
DNA: TGTGCCAGCAGCTCCCCGACCGGGTCTGGCTACACCTTC
D: -
size: -
J: TRBJ1-2
V: TRBV11-2

CDR3: CASSETGTATYEQYF
DNA: TGTGCCAGCAGTGAGACCGGGACAGCCACCTACGAGCAGTACTTC
D: TRBD1
size: -
J: TRBJ2-7
V: TRBV25-1

CDR3: CASSPPMGASILNTEAFF
DNA: TGTGCCAGCAGCCCCCCGATGGGGGCGAGCATCTTGAACACTGAAGCTTTCTTT
D: -
size: -
J: TRBJ1-1
V: TRBV5-6

CDR3: CASSQDWADFYEQYF
DNA: TGCGCCAGCAGCCAAGATTGGGCAGACTTCTACGAGCAGTACTTC
D: -
size: -
J: TRBJ2-7
V: TRBV4-1

CDR3: CASGSGTGGLETQYF
DNA: TGTGCCAGCGGATCCGGGACAGGGGGCTTAGAGACCCAGTACTTC
D: TRBD1
size: -
J: TRBJ2-5
V: TRBV5-6